The entry below describes one T cell receptor (beta chain). The antigen this receptor binds is unknown. The input lacks base qualities; no much larger clone sits a single base away. The sample comes from a study of blood T cell repertoires in COVID-19 (dated by TCRdb to the early 2020s). Regarding the study in general: Samples covering the acute and convalescent phases of COVID-19 were provided by collaborators in the United States, Italy and Spain. The material from the prospective study consisted of cDNA or gDNA derived from T cells, B-cell-depleted T cells, or PBMCs. Subjects who had been exposed to COVID-19, were actively infected with it, or had recovered from it provided the deeply sampled blood TCRbeta repertoires that made up the dataset. The repertoires were made available in a free public database intended to serve as a resource for research on the immune response to SARS-CoV-2. Samples came from the ongoing ImmuneRACE study (first 160 participants) plus 1,254 subjects from 6 global collaborators. A de-identified subject ID, COVID-19 status, age in years and sex were almost always included in the sample metadata. Where available, HLA class I and class II types were taken from metadata supplied by the sample provider and were not determined by assay-based typing.

The germline V gene (reference sequence) yields LGHDT for CDR1 and YNNKEL for CDR2. From cysteine to phenylalanine, the CDR3 is 15 amino acids long. Only the CDR3 portion is preserved as DNA: 45 bases, with reading frame beginning at the first base. Trimming takes 4 bases from V and 5 bases from J, and the germline ends sit 18 bases apart. The paper's findings and limits, for the study overall: How much clinical and demographic metadata was included differed by source and by participant, and the metadata was provided uncurated.

Samples from volunteer blood donors who had recovered from COVID-19 were contributed by a second Seattle source. Each collaborating institution followed its own protocols to collect whole blood in K2EDTA tubes. For TCRbeta analysis, collaborators shipped samples as frozen whole blood, isolated PBMCs, or DNA extracted from either of those sample types. The immunoSEQ Assay, a bias-controlled multiplex PCR, was used to amplify TCRbeta CDR3 regions from genomic DNA. As for the authors' bioinformatics: The number of nucleated cells in each sample was estimated by amplification of reference gene primers within the assay. Sequence reads were collapsed and filtered to measure the absolute abundance of every unique TCRbeta CDR3 rearrangement. For each sample, productive Simpson clonality was calculated as the square root of Simpson's diversity index across productive rearrangements. TCRdb provides this immuneACCESS table in a form limited to in-frame rearrangements. Some clones are lacking; in checked studies, under half of them reflect an unresolved V gene, and why the rest are absent is not known. The V and J calls and clone size come from that table; D and trimming were worked out from the DNA. The sample records about 260,000 clones, about 88% of which are singletons. The ten top clones hold roughly 3.9% of the sample.

The chain is encoded by TRBV3-1 (or the pseudogene TRBV3-2) joined to TRBJ2-7; the best D guess is TRBD2, with 6 bases matching. This TCR was sampled from a man in his sixties who had recovered from COVID-19. Sequenced material: peripheral blood. In nucleotides, the sequence is TGTGCCAGCAGCCGAAACCCTAACCCTAGCGACGAGCAGTACTTC. The resulting protein is CASSRNPNPSDEQYF.